Below, 25 T cell receptor beta chains from the same sample are listed, as sequenced in a study of cytotoxic CD8 clonotypes in ibrutinib-treated CLL (dated by TCRdb to the early 2020s). Library preparation used the immunoSEQ multiplex PCR assay. TCRdb limited this immuneACCESS table to in-frame rearrangements with V and J called. A share of clones is missing; checked studies link under half to unresolved V genes, and the rest is unexplained. In all, the sample holds a few hundred thousand clones, and about 80% of those were seen once. The ten largest clones represent 6.5% to 8.5% of the sample. The sample consisted of PBMCs, taken before ibrutinib treatment. Receptors were obtained from a human donor with chronic lymphocytic leukemia.

The V call is TRBV10-2, the J call TRBJ2-3; the match to TRBD2 covers 9 bases. Germline V CDR1 and CDR2: WSHSY, SAAADI. The CDR3 totals 15 residues. J lost 1 base, V lost 8 bases, and 7 bases had no gene match. This chain's CDR3 is CASHHWTSGTDTQYF. The CDR3 DNA reads TGCGCCAGCCACCACTGGACTAGCGGCACAGATACGCAGTATTTT.

This chain joins TRBV2 and TRBJ2-5; D gene ambiguous. CDR3 length: 14 residues. With 7 bases removed from V and 2 bases from J, the gap between germline ends came to 14 bases. Germline CDR1 and CDR2: SNHLY and FYNNEI. The CDR3 reads CASTPLTLQETQYF. For the CDR3, the DNA is TGTGCCAGCACCCCTCTGACACTTCAAGAGACCCAGTACTTC. The full variable domain, its missing parts supplied by reference TRBV2 and TRBJ2-5, is EPEVTQTPSHQVTQMGQEVILRCVPISNHLYFYWYRQILGQKVEFLVSFYNNEISEKSEIFDDQFSVERPDGSNFTLKIRSTKLEDSAMYFCASTPLTLQETQYFGPGTRLLVL.

The table lists this clone with a few counts. The CDR3 region is CASSPGQGAFYEQYF. In nucleotides, the CDR3 is TGTGCCAGCAGCCCGGGACAGGGGGCATTCTACGAGCAGTACTTC. This sequence joins TRBV7-3 and TRBJ2-7; 12 bases are shared with TRBD1. The germline V gene has CDR1 SGHTA and CDR2 FQGTGA. J gave up 3 bases and V 5 bases, and 5 bases lay outside the gene matches. The CDR3 runs 15 residues.

The V call is TRBV28, the J call TRBJ1-3; TRBD1 aligns across 7 bases. Per germline, CDR1 MDHEN and CDR2 SYDVKM. The CDR3 is 15 amino acids. The junction had 11 bases not matched to a gene; V was cut back by 8 bases and J by 4 bases. The CDR3 bases are TGTGCCAGCCGGCAAACCGGGACAGCCGGAAACACCATATATTTT. As protein: CASRQTGTAGNTIYF.

The chain is built from TRBV4-3 and TRBJ2-1; 10 nucleotides agree with TRBD1. V shed 5 bases and J 1 base; nucleotides not matched to a gene: 8. Per the germline V gene, CDR1 is LGHNA and CDR2 is YSLEER. The CDR3 is 17 amino acids. CDR3 coding DNA: TGCGCCAGCAGCTCACACGGGACAGGGGTGTCCTACAATGAGCAGTTCTTC. This gives the protein CASSSHGTGVSYNEQFF.

The gene calls are TRBV5-6 and TRBJ2-7; 9 positions match TRBD2. From germline, CDR1 is SGHDT and CDR2 YYEEEE. This CDR3 is built from 17 residues. Trimming cost V 2 bases and J 4 bases; bases outside gene matches: 13. The CDR3 DNA follows: TGTGCCAGCAGCTTACTTGGTGTAGCGGGAGTCAGGTACGAGCAGTACTTC. It yields the protein CASSLLGVAGVRYEQYF.

The chain combines TRBV30 with TRBJ2-7; D possibly corresponds to TRBD1 (6 bases). The V end lost 0 bases, the J end lost 7 bases, and 10 bases lay between the germline ends. CDR1 is GTSNPN and CDR2 is SVGIG in the germline V gene (reference sequence). The CDR3 is made up of 12 amino acids. CDR3 protein: CAWSVIGQEQYF. In nucleotides, the CDR3 is TGTGCCTGGAGTGTAATCGGACAGGAGCAGTACTTC.

The chain couples TRBV27 to TRBJ1-6; weak D call: TRBD1 (6 bases). Trimming removed 6 bases from V and 9 bases from J, with 18 bases in between. The CDR3 is 15 amino acids. From germline, CDR1 is MNHEY and CDR2 SMNVEV (reference sequence). In DNA, the CDR3 is TGTGCCAGCAGATTCACCGGGACAAAGGCTTCACCCCTCCACTTT. This encodes CASRFTGTKASPLHF.

The J gene is TRBJ1-4, the V gene TRBV25-1; D not certain. The CDR3 has 13 residues. The V and J ends lost 3 bases and 8 bases respectively, with 10 bases between them. Germline V gives CDR1 MGHDK, CDR2 SYGVNS. CDR3 protein: CASSDVVREKLFF. The CDR3 coding sequence is TGTGCCAGCAGTGATGTCGTGAGGGAAAAACTGTTTTTT. Using reference TRBV25-1 and TRBJ1-4 for the parts outside the CDR3, the full variable domain is EADIYQTPRYLVIGTGKKITLECSQTMGHDKMYWYQQDPGMELHLIHYSYGVNSTEKGDLSSESTVSRIRTEHFPLTLESARPSHTSQYLCASSDVVREKLFFGSGTQLSVL.

The V and J genes are TRBV27 and TRBJ2-1; 9 bases agree with TRBD2. Germline lookup yields CDR1 MNHEY and CDR2 SMNVEV (reference sequence). Trimming at V came to 5 bases and at J to 4 bases, leaving 6 bases not matched to a gene. The CDR3 has 15 residues. Here the CDR3 reads CASSIFSGGYNEQFF. CDR3 DNA sequence: TGTGCCAGCAGTATATTTAGCGGGGGTTACAATGAGCAGTTCTTC.

This clone was seen only once. V usage is TRBV28 and J usage is TRBJ2-7, with 9 bases aligning to TRBD2. The V gene's germline CDR1 is MDHEN and CDR2 SYDVKM. V was pared by 3 bases and J by 4 bases, with 7 bases of the junction left unmatched. CDR3 length: 15 residues. This CDR3 reads CASSFAREGSYEQYF. The CDR3, as DNA: TGTGCCAGCAGTTTCGCGCGGGAGGGCTCTTACGAGCAGTACTTC.

The chain links TRBV19 to TRBJ2-7; 7 nucleotides agree with TRBD1. CDR3 size: 13 residues. Trimming at V came to 5 bases and at J to 5 bases, leaving 6 bases not matched to a gene. Germline values: CDR1 LNHDA, CDR2 SQIVND (reference sequence). CDR3 DNA sequence: TGTGCCAGTAGTGAGACAGGGTGGAACGAGCAGTACTTC. Translating it yields CASSETGWNEQYF.

The chain links TRBV19 to TRBJ2-3; D possibly corresponds to TRBD2 (6 bases). The germline V gene has CDR1 LNHDA and CDR2 SQIVND (reference sequence). Trimming took 11 bases from V and 2 from J, leaving 11 bases between them. The CDR3 runs 12 residues. The CDR3 reads CASRGATDTQYF. CDR3 nucleotides: TGTGCCTCACGCGGGGCCACAGATACGCAGTATTTT.

The rearrangement uses TRBV27 and TRBJ1-3; 9 bases line up with TRBD1. With V trimmed by 9 bases and J by 2 bases, 5 bases remained unmatched. This CDR3 has 14 amino acids. Germline CDR1 reads MNHEY; CDR2 reads SMNVEV (reference sequence). CDR3 residues: CASSTGGTGNTIYF. DNA for the CDR3: TGTGCCAGTAGTACAGGGGGCACTGGAAACACCATATATTTT.

The genes are TRBV7-6 and TRBJ2-2; no reliable D call. This CDR3 is 14 amino acids long. The ends were cut back, 3 bases at V and 5 bases at J, with 10 bases in the middle. The germline CDR1 and CDR2 sequences are SGHVS and FNYEAQ. This CDR3 is CASSFSSTTGELFF. In DNA, the CDR3 is TGTGCCAGCAGCTTTTCCAGTACTACCGGGGAGCTGTTTTTT.

V and J are TRBV4-1 and TRBJ1-3, with 7 bases fitting TRBD1. The CDR3 extends over 17 amino acids. V was clipped by 3 bases and J by 4 bases; unmatched bases: 12. The germline V gene encodes CDR1 MGHRA and CDR2 YSYEKL. CDR3 residues: CASSQKNPGTEGNTIYF. In nucleotides, the CDR3 is TGCGCCAGCAGCCAGAAGAACCCCGGGACAGAAGGAAACACCATATATTTT.

This sequence joins TRBV7-6 and TRBJ2-1; a possible D gene is TRBD2 (5 bases). The V end was cut by 5 bases, the J end by 0 bases, with 14 bases between. The CDR3 extends over 16 amino acids. Germline V gene lookup returns CDR1 SGHVS and CDR2 FNYEAQ. The CDR3 spells CASSPRSASSYNEQFF. The CDR3, as DNA: TGTGCCAGCAGCCCCCGTAGCGCGAGCTCCTACAATGAGCAGTTCTTC.

In its sample, this clone was seen a few times. The chain combines TRBV29-1 with TRBJ1-1, with D possibly TRBD1 on 6 matching bases. CDR3 length: 14 amino acids. Trimming removed 6 bases from V and 6 bases from J, with 20 bases in between. Germline loops: CDR1 SQVTM, CDR2 ANQGSEA. For the CDR3, the DNA is TGCAGCGTGCAAAACAGGGACCGTATCGCTGAAGCTTTCTTT. Protein sequence: CSVQNRDRIAEAFF.

In its sample, this clone was seen a few times. CDR3 bases: TGTGCCAGCAGCTTAGGGGCGTGGACACCAAGGAGCTCCTACGAGCAGTACTTC. Protein product: CASSLGAWTPRSSYEQYF. The V and J genes are TRBV7-2 and TRBJ2-7; D is possibly TRBD1 (5 bases). The germline V gene has CDR1 SGHTA and CDR2 FQGNSA. With 1 base removed from V and 0 bases from J, the gap between germline ends came to 19 bases. This CDR3 spans 18 amino acids.

This chain joins TRBV2 and TRBJ1-1; 9 bases are shared with TRBD1. The germline V gene encodes CDR1 SNHLY and CDR2 FYNNEI. This CDR3 contains 14 residues. The V gene end was trimmed by 8 bases and the J gene end by 3 bases; junction bases not matched to a gene: 7. The CDR3 loop reads CASGVDRGDTEAFF. The CDR3 region has the DNA TGTGCCAGCGGGGTAGACAGGGGGGACACTGAAGCTTTCTTT.

The chain joins TRBV5-8 to TRBJ1-5; 9 nucleotides line up with TRBD1. After removal of 9 bases from V and 6 bases from J, the junction contained 13 bases not matched to a gene. From germline, CDR1 is SGHTS and CDR2 YDEGEE. The CDR3 is made up of 15 amino acids. The CDR3 region has the DNA TGTGCCACCTCCCAGGGACAGGGCTTTGGTCAGCCCCAGCATTTT. This translates into CATSQGQGFGQPQHF.

The chain joins TRBV6-5 to TRBJ2-3; TRBD1 might be the D (6 bases). The V gene's germline CDR1 is MNHEY and CDR2 SVGAGI. Trimming cost V 0 bases and J 4 bases, with 8 bases left between them. The CDR3 length is 14 residues. In nucleotides, the CDR3 is TGTGCCAGCAGTTACTCGGACAGTTCAGATACGCAGTATTTT. Amino acids: CASSYSDSSDTQYF.

This chain links TRBV10-1 with TRBJ2-2; TRBD2 matches at 8 bases. Germline values: CDR1 WNHNN, CDR2 SYGVQD (reference sequence). The length of the CDR3 is 15 residues. Trimming at V came to 3 bases and at J to 1 base, leaving 1 base not matched to a gene. CDR3 residues: CASSETSGNTGELFF. CDR3 in DNA: TGCGCCAGCAGTGAAACTAGCGGGAACACCGGGGAGCTGTTTTTT.

This chain uses TRBV9 with TRBJ1-5; the D gene is possibly TRBD1 (6 bases). The germline gives CDR1 SGDLS, CDR2 YYNGEE. The ends were cut back, 3 bases at V and 6 bases at J, with 7 bases in the middle. CDR3 length equals 12 residues. CDR3 sequence: CASSGGGQPQHF. As DNA, the CDR3 is TGTGCCAGCAGCGGAGGGGGTCAGCCCCAGCATTTT.

The V and J genes are TRBV30 and TRBJ2-7; D remains unclear. The CDR3 runs 13 residues. The germline V gene encodes CDR1 GTSNPN and CDR2 SVGIG (reference sequence). Trimming took off 1 base at V and 6 bases at J, with 13 bases between the two ends. The DNA of the CDR3 is TGTGCCTGGAGTGGTTTTTCTGTGGGCGAGCAGTACTTC. Translation: CAWSGFSVGEQYF.